The clone carrying this TCR beta chain has just a few counts. Its antigen remains unidentified. The record originates from a study of regulatory T cells in long-lasting Graves disease. Through Arm-PCR of CDR3 regions and iRepertoire HTBI primers, TCR beta libraries were built. Each CDR3 protein gets one entry after TCRdb re-called the multiplex PCR reads with MiXCR. The data show approximately 470,000 distinct CDR3 sequences, about a sixth seen once. Indicated time point: newly diagnosed GD, antithyroid drugs for less than 3 months. The TCR library used RNA extracted from PBMCs. V lost 4 bases to trimming and J lost 3 bases, with 14 bases between them. Germline V gene sequence: CDR1 SGDLS, CDR2 YYNGEE. The CDR3 extends over 14 amino acids. General study results and limits: Persistent cases favored TRBV28, TRBJ1-2 and TRBJ2-5.

In addition, the sample was reused for a study of T cells in Graves' hyperthyroidism and ophthalmopathy. That paper adds: Most clonotypes expanded in thyroid above 0.001 were likewise present in blood.

The chain couples TRBV9 to TRBJ2-7, with D possibly TRBD2 on 6 matching bases. The TCR sequence derives from a man aged 35 to 55 with Graves disease. The sample consisted of peripheral blood mononuclear cells (PBMCs), taken at new diagnosis, from a patient treated with antithyroid drugs. CDR3 sequence reads: CASSPSGAYYEQYF. CDR3 nucleotide sequence: TGTGCCAGCAGCCCTTCGGGAGCATACTACGAGCAGTACTTC.